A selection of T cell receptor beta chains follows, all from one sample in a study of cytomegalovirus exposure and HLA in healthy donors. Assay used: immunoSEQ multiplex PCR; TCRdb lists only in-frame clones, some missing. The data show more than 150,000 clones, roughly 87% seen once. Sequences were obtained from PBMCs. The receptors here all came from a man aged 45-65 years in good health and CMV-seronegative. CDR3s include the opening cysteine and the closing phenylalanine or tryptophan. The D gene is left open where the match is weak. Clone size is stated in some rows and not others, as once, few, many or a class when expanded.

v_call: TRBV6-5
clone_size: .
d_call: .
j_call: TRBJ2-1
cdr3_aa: CASRADRDLDNEQFF
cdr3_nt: TGTGCCAGCAGAGCTGACCGGGATCTGGACAATGAGCAGTTCTTC

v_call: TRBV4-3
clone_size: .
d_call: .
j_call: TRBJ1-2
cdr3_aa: CASSLREAGPLYTF
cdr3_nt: TGCGCCAGCAGCCTCCGGGAGGCGGGACCTCTCTACACCTTC

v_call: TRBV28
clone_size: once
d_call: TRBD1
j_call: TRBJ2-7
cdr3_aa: CASRGRGDRGSYEQYF
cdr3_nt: TGTGCCAGCAGGGGGAGAGGAGACAGGGGTTCCTACGAGCAGTACTTC

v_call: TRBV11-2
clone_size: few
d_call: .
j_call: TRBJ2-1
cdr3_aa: CASSLSLNNEQFF
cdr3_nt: TGTGCCAGCAGCTTATCCTTAAACAATGAGCAGTTCTTC

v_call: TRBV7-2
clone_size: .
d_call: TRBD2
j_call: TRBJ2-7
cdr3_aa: CASSLHPSGFPREQYF
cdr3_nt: TGTGCCAGCAGCTTACATCCTAGCGGGTTTCCTCGGGAGCAGTACTTC

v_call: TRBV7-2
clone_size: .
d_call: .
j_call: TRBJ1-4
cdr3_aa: CASSLPGVEKLFF
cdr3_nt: TGTGCCAGCAGCTTGCCCGGGGTGGAAAAACTGTTTTTT

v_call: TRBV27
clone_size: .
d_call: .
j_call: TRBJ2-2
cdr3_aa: CASSPGLARELFF
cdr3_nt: TGTGCCAGCAGCCCCGGACTGGCCCGGGAGCTGTTTTTT

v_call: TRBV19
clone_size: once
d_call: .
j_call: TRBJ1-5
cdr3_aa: CASSAPLGYPQPQHF
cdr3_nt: TGTGCCAGTAGTGCCCCGCTAGGTTATCCTCAGCCCCAGCATTTT

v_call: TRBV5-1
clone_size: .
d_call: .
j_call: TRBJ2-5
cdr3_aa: CASFAGVAKETQYF
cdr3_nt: TGCGCCAGCTTCGCAGGGGTTGCTAAAGAGACCCAGTACTTC

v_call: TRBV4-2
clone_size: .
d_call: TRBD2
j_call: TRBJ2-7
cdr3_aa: CASSPETSGRSSYEQYF
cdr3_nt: TGTGCCAGCAGCCCAGAGACTAGCGGGAGGAGCTCCTACGAGCAGTACTTC

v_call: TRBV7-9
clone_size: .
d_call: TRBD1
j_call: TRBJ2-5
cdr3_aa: CASSLLDRHQETQYF
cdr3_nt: TGTGCCAGCAGCTTACTGGACAGGCACCAAGAGACCCAGTACTTC

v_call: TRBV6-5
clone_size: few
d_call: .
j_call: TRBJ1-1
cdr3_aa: CASTLRGSTEAFF
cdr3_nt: TGTGCCAGCACCCTTAGGGGGAGCACTGAAGCTTTCTTT

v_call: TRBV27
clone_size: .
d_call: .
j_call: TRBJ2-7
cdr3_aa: CASSLKGAYEQYF
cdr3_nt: TGTGCCAGCAGTTTGAAGGGGGCCTACGAGCAGTACTTC

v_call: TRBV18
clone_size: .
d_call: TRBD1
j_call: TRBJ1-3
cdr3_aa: CASSPRDRGVNTIYF
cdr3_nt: TGTGCCAGCTCACCTCGGGACAGGGGTGTAAACACCATATATTTT

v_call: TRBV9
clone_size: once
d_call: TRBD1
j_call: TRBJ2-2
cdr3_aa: CASRLGQANTGELFF
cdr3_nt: TGTGCCAGCAGACTCGGACAGGCGAACACCGGGGAGCTGTTTTTT

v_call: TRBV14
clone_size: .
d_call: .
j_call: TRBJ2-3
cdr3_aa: CASSQRRGVSTDTQYF
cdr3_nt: TGTGCCAGCAGCCAACGCCGCGGAGTTAGCACAGATACGCAGTATTTT

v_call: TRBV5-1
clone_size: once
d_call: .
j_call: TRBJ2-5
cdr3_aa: CASSLGRGTSRETQYF
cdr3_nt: TGCGCCAGCAGCTTGGGCCGGGGTACCTCCAGGGAGACCCAGTACTTC

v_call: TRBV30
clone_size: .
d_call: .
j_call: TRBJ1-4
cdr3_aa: CAWSETGYEKLFF
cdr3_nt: TGTGCCTGGAGTGAGACAGGATATGAAAAACTGTTTTTT

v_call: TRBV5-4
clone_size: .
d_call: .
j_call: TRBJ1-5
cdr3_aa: CASSPAFTGADQPQHF
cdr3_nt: TGTGCCAGCAGCCCGGCTTTTACTGGGGCAGATCAGCCCCAGCATTTT

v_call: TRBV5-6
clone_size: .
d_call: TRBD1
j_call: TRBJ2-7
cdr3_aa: CASTRTGTGGSYEQYF
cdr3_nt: TGTGCCAGCACCCGGACCGGGACAGGCGGTTCCTACGAGCAGTACTTC

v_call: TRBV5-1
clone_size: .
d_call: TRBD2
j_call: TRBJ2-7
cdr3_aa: CASSLNSGGPYEQYF
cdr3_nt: TGCGCCAGCAGCTTGAATAGCGGGGGGCCCTACGAGCAGTACTTC

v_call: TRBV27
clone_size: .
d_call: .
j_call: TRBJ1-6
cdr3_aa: CASSFLEGSYNSPLHF
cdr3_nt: TGTGCCAGCAGTTTCCTGGAGGGCTCCTATAATTCACCCCTCCACTTT

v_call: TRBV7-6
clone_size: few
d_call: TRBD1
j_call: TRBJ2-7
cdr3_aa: CASSLARGRIYEQYF
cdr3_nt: TGTGCCAGCAGCTTAGCCAGGGGGCGAATCTACGAGCAGTACTTC

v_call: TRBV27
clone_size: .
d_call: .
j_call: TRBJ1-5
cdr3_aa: CASSPEGGLRSNQPQHF
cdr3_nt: TGTGCCAGCAGCCCAGAGGGGGGGCTGAGGAGCAATCAGCCCCAGCATTTT

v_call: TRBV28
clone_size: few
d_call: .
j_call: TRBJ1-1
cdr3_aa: CAIALEGQPSFF
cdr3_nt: TGTGCCATAGCGTTAGAGGGTCAACCGTCTTTCTTT

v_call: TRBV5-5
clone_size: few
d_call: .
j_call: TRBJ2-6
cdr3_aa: CASSLLSGANVLTF
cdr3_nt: TGTGCCAGCAGCTTGCTCTCTGGGGCCAACGTCCTGACTTTC

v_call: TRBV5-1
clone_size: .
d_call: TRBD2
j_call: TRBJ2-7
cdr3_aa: CASSSGIPRTYEQYF
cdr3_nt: TGCGCCAGCAGCAGCGGGATTCCCAGGACCTACGAGCAGTACTTC

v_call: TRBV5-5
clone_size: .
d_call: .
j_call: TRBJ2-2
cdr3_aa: CASSPVPGELFF
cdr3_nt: TGTGCCAGCAGCCCCGTCCCCGGGGAGCTGTTTTTT

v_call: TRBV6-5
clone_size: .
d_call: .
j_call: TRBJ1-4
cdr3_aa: CATHGGGGKEKLFF
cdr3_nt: TGTGCCACGCACGGGGGGGGAGGGAAAGAAAAACTGTTTTTT

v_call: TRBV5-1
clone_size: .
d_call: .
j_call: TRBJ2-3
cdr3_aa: CASSLARLASTDTQYF
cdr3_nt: TGCGCCAGCAGCTTGGCCCGCCTGGCTAGCACAGATACGCAGTATTTT

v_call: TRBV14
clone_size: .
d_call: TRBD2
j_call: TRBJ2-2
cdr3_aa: CASRQAGGTGELFF
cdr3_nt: TGTGCCAGCAGACAAGCGGGAGGGACCGGGGAGCTGTTTTTT

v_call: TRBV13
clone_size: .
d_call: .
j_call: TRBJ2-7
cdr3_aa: CASSFGVPYEQYF
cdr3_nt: TGTGCCAGCAGCTTCGGGGTCCCCTACGAGCAGTACTTC